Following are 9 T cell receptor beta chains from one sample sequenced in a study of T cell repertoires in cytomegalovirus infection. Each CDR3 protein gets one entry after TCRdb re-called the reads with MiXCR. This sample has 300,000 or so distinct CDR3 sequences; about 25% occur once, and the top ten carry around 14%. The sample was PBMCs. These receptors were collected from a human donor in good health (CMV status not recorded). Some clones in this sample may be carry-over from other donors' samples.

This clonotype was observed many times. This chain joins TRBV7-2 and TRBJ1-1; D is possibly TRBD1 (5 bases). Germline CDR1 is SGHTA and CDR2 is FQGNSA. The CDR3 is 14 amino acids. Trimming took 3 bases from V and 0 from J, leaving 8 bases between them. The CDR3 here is CASSLTAMNTEAFF. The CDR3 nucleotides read TGTGCCAGCAGCTTGACAGCCATGAACACTGAAGCTTTCTTT. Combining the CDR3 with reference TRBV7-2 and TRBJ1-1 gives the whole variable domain GAGVSQSPSNKVTEKGKDVELRCDPISGHTALYWYRQSLGQGLEFLIYFQGNSAPDKSGLPSDRFSAERTGGSVSTLTIQRTQQEDSAVYLCASSLTAMNTEAFFGQGTRLTVV.

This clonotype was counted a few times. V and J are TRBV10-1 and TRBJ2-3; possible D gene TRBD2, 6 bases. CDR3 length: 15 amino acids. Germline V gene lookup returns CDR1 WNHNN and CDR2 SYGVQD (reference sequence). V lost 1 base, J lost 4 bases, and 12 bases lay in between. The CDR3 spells CASSELTGTPDTQYF. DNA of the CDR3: TGCGCCAGCAGTGAGTTAACCGGGACTCCAGATACGCAGTATTTT.

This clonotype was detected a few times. The CDR3: CATRTGDYNEQFF. The CDR3 DNA is TGTGCTACCAGGACAGGGGATTACAATGAGCAGTTCTTC. The V and J genes are TRBV12-5 and TRBJ2-1; 9 positions match TRBD1. The CDR3 loop spans 13 amino acids. CDR1 is LGHNT, CDR2 FRNRAP, per germline. Trimming cost V 10 bases and J 4 bases; bases outside gene matches: 5.

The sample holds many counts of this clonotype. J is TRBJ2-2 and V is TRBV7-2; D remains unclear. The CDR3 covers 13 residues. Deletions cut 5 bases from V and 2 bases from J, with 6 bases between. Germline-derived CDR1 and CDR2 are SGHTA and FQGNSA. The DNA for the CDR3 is TGTGCCAGCAGCCCCATCAACACCGGGGAGCTGTTTTTT. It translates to CASSPINTGELFF.

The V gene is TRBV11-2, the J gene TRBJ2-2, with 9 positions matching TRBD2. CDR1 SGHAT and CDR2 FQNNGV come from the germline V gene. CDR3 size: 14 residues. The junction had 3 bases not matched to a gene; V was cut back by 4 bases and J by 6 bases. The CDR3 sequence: CASSSGLAPGELFF. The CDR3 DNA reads TGTGCCAGCAGCTCGGGACTAGCCCCCGGGGAGCTGTTTTTT.

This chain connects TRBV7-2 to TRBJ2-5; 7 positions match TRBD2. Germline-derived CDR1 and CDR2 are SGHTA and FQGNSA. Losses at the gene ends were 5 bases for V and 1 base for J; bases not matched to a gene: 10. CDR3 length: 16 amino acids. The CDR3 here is CASSPRTRRGQETQYF. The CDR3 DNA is TGTGCCAGCAGCCCTAGGACTAGGAGGGGCCAAGAGACCCAGTACTTC.

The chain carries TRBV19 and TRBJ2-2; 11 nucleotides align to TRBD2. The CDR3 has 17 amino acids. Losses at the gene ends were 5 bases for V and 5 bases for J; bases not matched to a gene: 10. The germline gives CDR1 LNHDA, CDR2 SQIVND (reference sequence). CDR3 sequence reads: CASSHSGRALRTGELFF. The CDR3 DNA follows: TGTGCCAGTAGTCATAGCGGGAGGGCCCTCAGGACCGGGGAGCTGTTTTTT.

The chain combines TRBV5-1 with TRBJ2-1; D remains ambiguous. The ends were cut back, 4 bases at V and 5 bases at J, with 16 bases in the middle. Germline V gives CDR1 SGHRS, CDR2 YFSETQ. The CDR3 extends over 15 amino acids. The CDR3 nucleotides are TGCGCCAGCAGCACTGGACCCTGGAACGACAATGAGCAGTTCTTC. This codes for CASSTGPWNDNEQFF.

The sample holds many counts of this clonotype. Here the CDR3 DNA reads TGTGCCAGCAGCTTAACTCTTTCTAGCGGAGTTCAAGAGACCCAGTACTTC. Translating it yields CASSLTLSSGVQETQYF. This chain joins TRBV7-2 and TRBJ2-5; 7 nucleotides agree with TRBD2. Germline V CDR1 and CDR2: SGHTA, FQGNSA. J lost 2 bases, V lost 2 bases, and 11 bases had no gene match. The CDR3 runs to 17 residues.